A single sample is the source of the 12 T cell receptor beta chains below, sequenced in a study of blood T cell repertoires in COVID-19 (dated by TCRdb to the early 2020s). Libraries were made using the immunoSEQ multiplex PCR assay. Imported from immuneACCESS, the table was reduced by TCRdb to in-frame sequences with V and J called. These copies leave out some clones; in studies compared against another copy, an unresolved V gene accounts for under half, and the cause of the remainder is not known. The sample includes over 150,000 clones, with approximately 81% observed a single time. Roughly 14% of the sample is taken by the ten largest. The source material was peripheral blood. These receptors were collected from a man between 18 and 35 years old with active or convalescent COVID-19.

Here the CDR3 reads CASSLDVGRQTQYF. In nucleotides, the CDR3 is TGTGCCAGCAGCTTGGATGTGGGGAGACAGACCCAGTACTTC. The chain employs TRBV5-6 and TRBJ2-5; D is perhaps TRBD2 (5 bases). The CDR3 has 14 amino acids. V was pared by 0 bases and J by 6 bases, with 12 bases between. Germline V gives CDR1 SGHDT, CDR2 YYEEEE.

The chain carries TRBV12-5 and TRBJ2-3; the D gene is possibly TRBD2 (5 bases). CDR3 length: 18 amino acids. The V gene's germline CDR1 is LGHNT and CDR2 FRNRAP. V gave up 0 bases and J gave up 0 bases, with 16 bases separating them. The CDR3 reads CASGLVFSAPESTDTQYF. In DNA form, the CDR3 reads TGTGCTAGTGGTTTGGTATTTAGCGCCCCTGAAAGCACAGATACGCAGTATTTT.

V is TRBV12-3 or TRBV12-4 and J is TRBJ1-6; TRBD1 might be the D (5 bases). The CDR3 has 13 residues. Trimming took off 3 bases at V and 7 bases at J, with 7 bases between the two ends. This CDR3 reads CASSLQGNSPLHF. DNA for the CDR3: TGTGCCAGCAGTTTGCAGGGAAATTCACCCCTCCACTTT.

The rearrangement uses TRBV7-9 and TRBJ1-4; D might be TRBD1 (5 bases). V lost 10 bases to trimming and J lost 8 bases, with 8 bases between them. This CDR3 is built from 10 residues. Looked up from germline, CDR1 is SEHNR and CDR2 is FQNEAQ (reference sequence). The CDR3 spells CATGGEKLFF. The CDR3 DNA follows: TGTGCCACCGGGGGGGAAAAACTGTTTTTT.

The chain carries TRBV11-3 and TRBJ2-2; TRBD2 aligns across 7 bases. Germline V gives CDR1 SGHNT, CDR2 YENEEA. Trimming removed 5 bases from V and 4 bases from J; junction bases left unmatched: 7. CDR3 length: 15 amino acids. CDR3 in amino acids: CASSGGTISTGELFF. CDR3 nucleotides: TGTGCCAGCAGCGGCGGGACTATCAGCACCGGGGAGCTGTTTTTT.

The chain is built from TRBV5-5 and TRBJ2-1; 7 bases match TRBD2. V dropped 0 bases and J dropped 1; count of bases not matched to a gene: 7. This CDR3 is built from 17 residues. The germline gives CDR1 SGHKS, CDR2 YYEKEE (reference sequence). The CDR3 protein is CASSLVGGRESYNEQFF. The CDR3 DNA is TGTGCCAGCAGCTTGGTCGGCGGGAGAGAGTCCTACAATGAGCAGTTCTTC.

The rearrangement uses TRBV5-4 and TRBJ2-5; TRBD2 might be the D (6 bases). From germline, CDR1 is SGHNT and CDR2 YYREEE (reference sequence). CDR3 size: 15 residues. V was clipped by 0 bases and J by 2 bases, with 11 bases between them. The CDR3 DNA reads as TGTGCCAGCAGCTTGGCGATAGCGGTACAAGAGACCCAGTACTTC. This translates into CASSLAIAVQETQYF.

This rearrangement joins TRBV2 to TRBJ1-2; a weak D match, TRBD1 (5 bases). CDR1 is SNHLY and CDR2 is FYNNEI in the germline V gene. V lost 8 bases and J lost 2, with 6 bases in between. This CDR3 comprises 11 residues. The CDR3 bases are TGTGCCAGCGCAGGGAACTATGGCTACACCTTC. The encoded protein is CASAGNYGYTF.

V is TRBV19 and J is TRBJ2-2, with D maybe TRBD1 (5 bases). Looked up from germline, CDR1 is LNHDA and CDR2 is SQIVND (reference sequence). Trimming shortened V by 5 bases and J by 5 bases, and 9 bases separated the two germline ends. The CDR3 length is 13 residues. CDR3: CASSGHRTGELFF. CDR3 in DNA: TGTGCCAGTAGTGGCCACAGGACCGGGGAGCTGTTTTTT.

The chain couples TRBV5-1 to TRBJ2-1; possible D gene TRBD2, 5 bases. Trimming took off 1 base at V and 15 bases at J, with 14 bases between the two ends. The CDR3 totals 12 residues. Looked up from germline, CDR1 is SGHRS and CDR2 is YFSETQ. The CDR3 sequence is CASSLTSGARFF. In DNA form, the CDR3 reads TGCGCCAGCAGCTTGACTAGTGGAGCTCGGTTCTTC.

The chain recombines TRBV18 with TRBJ2-3; 10 bases are a match to TRBD2. The CDR3 length is 16 residues. Germline CDR1 KGHSH, CDR2 LQKENI. The junction had 3 bases not matched to a gene; V was cut back by 3 bases and J by 0 bases. For the CDR3, the DNA is TGTGCCAGCTCACCGAAACTAGCGGGGAGCACAGATACGCAGTATTTT. This sequence encodes CASSPKLAGSTDTQYF.

J is TRBJ2-7 and V is TRBV2; weak D call: TRBD1 (7 bases). CDR3 length: 14 amino acids. V was cut by 7 bases and J by 1 base, with 14 bases left in between. Per the germline V gene, CDR1 is SNHLY and CDR2 is FYNNEI. CDR3 sequence (DNA): TGTGCCAGCAAAGGGACAGCGGGTTCCTACGAGCAGTACTTC. This encodes CASKGTAGSYEQYF.